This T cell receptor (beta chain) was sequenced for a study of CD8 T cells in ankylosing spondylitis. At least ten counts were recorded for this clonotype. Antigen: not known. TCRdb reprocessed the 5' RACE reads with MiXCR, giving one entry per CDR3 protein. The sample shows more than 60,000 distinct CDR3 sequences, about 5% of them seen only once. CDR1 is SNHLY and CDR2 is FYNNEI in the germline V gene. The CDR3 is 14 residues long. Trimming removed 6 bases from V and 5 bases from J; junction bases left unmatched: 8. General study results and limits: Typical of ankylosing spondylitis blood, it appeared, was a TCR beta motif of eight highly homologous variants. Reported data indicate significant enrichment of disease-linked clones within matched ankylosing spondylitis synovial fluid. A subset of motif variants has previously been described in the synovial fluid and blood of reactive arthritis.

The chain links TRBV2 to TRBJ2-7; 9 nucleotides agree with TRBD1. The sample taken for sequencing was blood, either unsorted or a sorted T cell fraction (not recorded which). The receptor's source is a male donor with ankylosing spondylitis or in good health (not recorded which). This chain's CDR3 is CASRVQGASDEQYF. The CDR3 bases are TGTGCCAGCAGAGTACAGGGGGCATCGGACGAGCAGTACTTC.